These 15 T cell receptor beta chains were sequenced from one sample in a study of blood T cell repertoires in COVID-19. The protocol was immunoSEQ multiplex PCR, while the TCRdb copy is restricted to in-frame clones and leaves out a portion. The sample gives 110,000 or so clones, over 65% of which show up once; over 15% is in the top ten. Specimen: peripheral blood. These receptors were obtained from a woman in her fifties or sixties with acute or convalescent COVID-19.

The chain combines TRBV2 with TRBJ1-2, with D perhaps matching TRBD1 (6 bases). Germline V gives CDR1 SNHLY, CDR2 FYNNEI. CDR3 size: 15 residues. The V gene lost 5 bases and the J gene lost 2 bases, with 15 bases spanning the gap. CDR3 protein: CASSLLRQENYGYTF. The DNA for the CDR3 is TGTGCCAGCAGTCTCCTTCGACAGGAGAACTATGGCTACACCTTC.

This clone was observed a handful of times. The CDR3 protein is CASSPPGQAFGGYTF. CDR3 nucleotides: TGTGCCAGCAGTCCACCGGGACAGGCTTTCGGTGGCTACACCTTC. The chain combines TRBV28 with TRBJ1-2; 8 nucleotides agree with TRBD1. CDR1 MDHEN and CDR2 SYDVKM come from the germline V gene. V was clipped by 5 bases and J by 7 bases; unmatched bases: 12. CDR3 length equals 15 residues.

V and J are TRBV28 and TRBJ1-3; 9 bases line up with TRBD1. Trimming at V came to 5 bases and at J to 3 bases, leaving 5 bases not matched to a gene. This CDR3 has 15 amino acids. CDR1 is MDHEN, CDR2 SYDVKM, per germline. CDR3 DNA sequence: TGTGCCAGCAGTCTCCCGGACAGGGGTGGAAACACCATATATTTT. Its protein is CASSLPDRGGNTIYF.

This chain links TRBV29-1 with TRBJ1-2; tentative D call: TRBD1 (5 bases). The ends were cut back, 3 bases at V and 11 bases at J, with 7 bases in the middle. The V gene's germline CDR1 is SQVTM and CDR2 ANQGSEA. The CDR3 loop spans 9 amino acids. CDR3 in amino acids: CSVDGGYTF. Written as DNA, the CDR3 is TGCAGCGTTGACGGGGGGTACACCTTC. Full variable domain (missing parts from reference TRBV29-1 and TRBJ1-2): SAVISQKPSRDICQRGTSLTIQCQVDSQVTMMFWYRQQPGQSLTLIATANQGSEATYESGFVIDKFPISRPNLTFSTLTVSNMSPEDSSIYLCSVDGGYTFGSGTRLTVV.

This clone has a handful of counts. This chain connects TRBV30 to TRBJ2-7, with TRBD1 identical over 7 bases. In germline, CDR1 is GTSNPN, CDR2 SVGIG (reference sequence). Losses at the gene ends were 0 bases for V and 6 bases for J; bases not matched to a gene: 8. This CDR3 is 14 amino acids long. The CDR3 is CAWSVPRGTFEQYF. The CDR3 nucleotides read TGTGCCTGGAGTGTACCCAGGGGGACCTTCGAGCAGTACTTC. Full variable domain (rest looked up from reference TRBV30 and TRBJ2-7): SQTIHQWPATLVQPVGSPLSLECTVEGTSNPNLYWYRQAAGRGLQLLFYSVGIGQISSEVPQNLSASRPQDRQFILSSKKLLLSDSGFYLCAWSVPRGTFEQYFGPGTRLTVT.

This chain connects TRBV2 to TRBJ1-6; 8 positions agree with TRBD1. CDR1 and CDR2 (germline): SNHLY, FYNNEI. J lost 11 bases, V lost 6 bases, and 6 bases had no gene match. The CDR3 has 13 residues. The CDR3 loop reads CASRRTGFTPLHF. CDR3 DNA sequence: TGTGCCAGCAGGAGGACAGGGTTTACACCCCTCCACTTT. The full variable domain, in which reference TRBV2 and TRBJ1-6 provide the parts outside the CDR3, is EPEVTQTPSHQVTQMGQEVILRCVPISNHLYFYWYRQILGQKVEFLVSFYNNEISEKSEIFDDQFSVERPDGSNFTLKIRSTKLEDSAMYFCASRRTGFTPLHFGNGTRLTVT.

The chain recombines TRBV10-3 with TRBJ1-5; the D is unclear. CDR1 and CDR2 from the germline V gene are ENHRY and SYGVKD. This CDR3 is built from 14 residues. V was pared by 6 bases and J by 0 bases, with 9 bases between. CDR3 sequence reads: CAISRDYSNQPQHF. In DNA form, the CDR3 reads TGTGCCATCAGCCGGGATTATAGCAATCAGCCCCAGCATTTT.

The gene calls are TRBV3-1 (or the pseudogene TRBV3-2) and TRBJ1-1; D is uncertain. CDR1 LGHDT and CDR2 YNNKEL come from the germline V gene (reference sequence). V lost 1 base, J lost 0 bases, and 6 bases lay in between. The CDR3 covers 14 residues. The CDR3 is CASSQGEVNTEAFF. The CDR3 bases are TGTGCCAGCAGCCAAGGGGAGGTGAACACTGAAGCTTTCTTT.

The J gene is TRBJ2-7, the V gene TRBV12-3 or TRBV12-4, with 9 bases aligning to TRBD2. The ends lost 2 bases at V and 9 bases at J; junction bases unmatched: 5. The CDR3 has 13 amino acids. DNA for the CDR3: TGTGCCAGCAGTTTACTAGCGGGATTCCGGCAGTACTTC. Translating it yields CASSLLAGFRQYF.

The V gene is TRBV10-3, the J gene TRBJ2-7; 10 bases agree with TRBD1. V dropped 6 bases and J dropped 0; count of bases not matched to a gene: 5. CDR1 is ENHRY and CDR2 is SYGVKD in the germline V gene. The CDR3 contains 15 residues. CDR3 loop: CAIRGTGEDSYEQYF. The CDR3 DNA is TGTGCCATCAGAGGGACAGGGGAGGACTCCTACGAGCAGTACTTC.

J is TRBJ2-7 and V is TRBV11-1; D is possibly TRBD2 (6 bases). The V gene lost 5 bases and the J gene lost 4 bases, with 18 bases spanning the gap. The length of the CDR3 is 15 residues. Per germline, CDR1 SGHAT and CDR2 FQDESV (reference sequence). The CDR3 sequence: CASSMTSPAVYEQYF. DNA for the CDR3: TGTGCCAGCAGCATGACTAGTCCGGCCGTGTACGAGCAGTACTTC.

The chain combines TRBV30 with TRBJ1-1; a possible D gene is TRBD1 (6 bases). The germline V and J ends were trimmed by 3 bases and 5 bases, with 13 bases remaining between them. CDR1 and CDR2 from the germline V gene are GTSNPN and SVGIG (reference sequence). The CDR3 is made up of 13 amino acids. In nucleotides, the CDR3 is TGTGCCTGGAGCGGGGGGGCGAGTACTGAAGCTTTCTTT. This codes for CAWSGGASTEAFF.

Only a few counts were recorded for this clone. The chain uses TRBV29-1 and TRBJ1-5, with 7 nucleotides matching TRBD1. V lost 4 bases and J lost 5; bases outside the gene matches: 5. Germline CDR1 SQVTM, CDR2 ANQGSEA. This CDR3 is built from 13 residues. This CDR3 is CSVGQGEDQPQHF. The DNA of the CDR3 is TGCAGCGTTGGACAGGGTGAGGATCAGCCCCAGCATTTT.

This clone occurred a few times. The chain employs TRBV19 and TRBJ1-4, with TRBD1 matching 7 bases. V trimming: 5 bases; J trimming: 0 bases; junction bases outside the gene matches: 6. This CDR3 is 16 amino acids long. The V gene's germline CDR1 is LNHDA and CDR2 SQIVND (reference sequence). The CDR3 loop reads CASSWLGTATNEKLFF. In nucleotides, the CDR3 is TGTGCCAGTAGTTGGTTAGGGACAGCAACTAATGAAAAACTGTTTTTT. The full variable domain, its missing parts supplied by reference TRBV19 and TRBJ1-4, is DGGITQSPKYLFRKEGQNVTLSCEQNLNHDAMYWYRQDPGQGLRLIYYSQIVNDFQKGDIAEGYSVSREKKESFPLTVTSAQKNPTAFYLCASSWLGTATNEKLFFGSGTQLSVL.

The chain is built from TRBV30 and TRBJ2-6; D unresolved. The CDR3 is made up of 14 amino acids. V was cut by 7 bases and J by 0 bases, with 10 bases left in between. Germline CDR1 and CDR2: GTSNPN and SVGIG (reference sequence). The CDR3 protein is CASRRVSGANVLTF. The CDR3 DNA follows: TGTGCCTCTAGGAGAGTCTCTGGGGCCAACGTCCTGACTTTC.